This T cell receptor beta chain was observed in a study of type 1 regulatory T cells. Regarding this clonotype: Antigen specificity is unknown.

Trimming took 0 bases from V and 0 from J, leaving 7 bases between them. The CDR3 extends over 15 amino acids. Germline V lookup: CDR1 SGHRS, CDR2 YFSETQ. A single record per CDR3 protein comes from TCRdb applying MiXCR to the reads. The table includes about 67,000 distinct CDR3 sequences, approximately 50% detected once. Specimen: cultured non-Tr1 T cells, either the whole culture or a sorted T cell fraction (not recorded which). The gene calls are TRBV5-1 and TRBJ2-1; no firm D call. The origin of this receptor is a human donor in good health. The CDR3 loop reads CASSLGPSSYNEQFF. DNA of the CDR3: TGCGCCAGCAGCTTGGGCCCTAGCTCCTACAATGAGCAGTTCTTC.